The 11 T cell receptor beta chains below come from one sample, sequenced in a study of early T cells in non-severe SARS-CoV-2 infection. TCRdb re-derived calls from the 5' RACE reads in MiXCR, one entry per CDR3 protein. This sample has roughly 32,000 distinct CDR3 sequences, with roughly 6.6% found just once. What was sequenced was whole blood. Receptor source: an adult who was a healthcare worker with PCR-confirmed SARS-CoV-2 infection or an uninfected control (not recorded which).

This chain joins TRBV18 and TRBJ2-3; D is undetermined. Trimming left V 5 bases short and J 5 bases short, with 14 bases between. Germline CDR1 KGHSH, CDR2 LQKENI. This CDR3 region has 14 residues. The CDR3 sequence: CASSVASARDTQYF. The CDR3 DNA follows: TGTGCCAGCTCAGTGGCTTCCGCACGAGATACGCAGTATTTT.

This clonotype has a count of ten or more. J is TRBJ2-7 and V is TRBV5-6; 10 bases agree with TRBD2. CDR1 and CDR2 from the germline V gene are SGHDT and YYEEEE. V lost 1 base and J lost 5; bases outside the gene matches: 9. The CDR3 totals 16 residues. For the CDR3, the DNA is TGTGCCAGCAGCTTGCCGCCTAGCGGGAGTGGAAACGAGCAGTACTTC. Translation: CASSLPPSGSGNEQYF.

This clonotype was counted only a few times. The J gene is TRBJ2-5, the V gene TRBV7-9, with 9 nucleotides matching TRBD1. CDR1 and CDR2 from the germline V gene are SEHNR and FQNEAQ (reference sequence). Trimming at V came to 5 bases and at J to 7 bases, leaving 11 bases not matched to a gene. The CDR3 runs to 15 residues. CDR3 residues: CASSPPGTGLGTQYF. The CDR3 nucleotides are TGTGCCAGCAGCCCTCCTGGGACAGGGCTGGGGACCCAGTACTTC.

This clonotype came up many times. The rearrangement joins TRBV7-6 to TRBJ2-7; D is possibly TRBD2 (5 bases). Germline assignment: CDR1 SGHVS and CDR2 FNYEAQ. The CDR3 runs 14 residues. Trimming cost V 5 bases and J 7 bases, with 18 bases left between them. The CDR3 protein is CASSRGERVEEQYF. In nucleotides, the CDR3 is TGTGCCAGCAGCCGAGGCGAGAGGGTAGAAGAGCAGTACTTC.

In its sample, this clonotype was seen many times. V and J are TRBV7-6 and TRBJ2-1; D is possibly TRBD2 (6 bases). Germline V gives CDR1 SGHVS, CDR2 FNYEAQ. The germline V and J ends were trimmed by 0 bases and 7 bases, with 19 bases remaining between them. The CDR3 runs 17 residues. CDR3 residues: CASSLARGGRLGNEQFF. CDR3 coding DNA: TGTGCCAGCAGCTTAGCTCGGGGAGGCAGACTCGGGAATGAGCAGTTCTTC.

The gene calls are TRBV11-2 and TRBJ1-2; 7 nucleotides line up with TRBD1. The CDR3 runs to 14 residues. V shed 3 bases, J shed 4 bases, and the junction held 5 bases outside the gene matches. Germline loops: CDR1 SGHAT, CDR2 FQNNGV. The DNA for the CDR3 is TGTGCCAGCAGCTTGCAGGGGGTCGGCTATGGCTACACCTTC. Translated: CASSLQGVGYGYTF.

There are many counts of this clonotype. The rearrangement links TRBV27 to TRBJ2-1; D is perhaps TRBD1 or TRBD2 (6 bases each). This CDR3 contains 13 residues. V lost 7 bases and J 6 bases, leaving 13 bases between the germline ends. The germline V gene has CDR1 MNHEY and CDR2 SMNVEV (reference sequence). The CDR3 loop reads CASTRGVGNEQFF. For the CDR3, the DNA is TGTGCCAGCACGAGGGGGGTGGGCAATGAGCAGTTCTTC.

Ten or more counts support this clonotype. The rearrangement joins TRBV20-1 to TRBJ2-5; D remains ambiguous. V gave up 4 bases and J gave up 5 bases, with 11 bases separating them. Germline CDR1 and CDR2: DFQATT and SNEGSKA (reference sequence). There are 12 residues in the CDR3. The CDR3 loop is CSATRRAETQYF. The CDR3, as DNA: TGCAGTGCTACCCGACGGGCTGAGACCCAGTACTTC.

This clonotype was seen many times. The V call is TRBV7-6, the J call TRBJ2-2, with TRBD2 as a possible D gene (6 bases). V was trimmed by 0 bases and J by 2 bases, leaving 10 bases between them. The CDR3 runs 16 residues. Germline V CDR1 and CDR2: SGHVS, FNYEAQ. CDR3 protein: CASSLASGVNTGELFF. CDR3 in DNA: TGTGCCAGCAGCTTAGCTAGCGGAGTTAACACCGGGGAGCTGTTTTTT.

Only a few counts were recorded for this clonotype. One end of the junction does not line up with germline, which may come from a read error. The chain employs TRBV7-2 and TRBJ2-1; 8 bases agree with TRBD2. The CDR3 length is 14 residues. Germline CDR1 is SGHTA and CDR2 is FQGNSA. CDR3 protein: CVSSLGLARNEQFF. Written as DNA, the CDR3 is TGTGTCAGCAGCCTTGGACTAGCACGAAATGAGCAGTTCTTC.

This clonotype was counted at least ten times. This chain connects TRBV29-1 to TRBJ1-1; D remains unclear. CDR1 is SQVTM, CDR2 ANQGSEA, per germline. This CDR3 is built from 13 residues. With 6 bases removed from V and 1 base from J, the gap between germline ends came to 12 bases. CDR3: CSVRSQTNTEAFF. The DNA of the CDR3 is TGCAGCGTACGATCCCAGACGAACACTGAAGCTTTCTTT.